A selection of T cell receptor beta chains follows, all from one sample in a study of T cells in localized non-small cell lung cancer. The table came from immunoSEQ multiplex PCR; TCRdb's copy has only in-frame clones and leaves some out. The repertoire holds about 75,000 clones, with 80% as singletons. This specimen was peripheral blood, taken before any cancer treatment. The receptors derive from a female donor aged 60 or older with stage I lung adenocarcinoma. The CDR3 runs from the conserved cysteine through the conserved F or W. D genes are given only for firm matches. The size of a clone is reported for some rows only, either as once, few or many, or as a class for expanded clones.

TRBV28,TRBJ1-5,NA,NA,TGTGCCAGCAAGGGGGAGGGTATAAGCAATCAGCCCCAGCATTTT,CASKGEGISNQPQHF
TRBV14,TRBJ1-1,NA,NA,TGTGCCAGCAGCCAAGTGGGTTATGCTGAAGCTTTCTTT,CASSQVGYAEAFF
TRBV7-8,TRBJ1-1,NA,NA,TGTGCCAGCAGCTTACTTCAGGGAGGTGCTGAAGCTTTCTTT,CASSLLQGGAEAFF
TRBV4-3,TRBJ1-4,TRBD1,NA,TGCGCCAGCAGCCAAAGTTTGACAGGGTGGACTAATGAAAAACTGTTTTTT,CASSQSLTGWTNEKLFF
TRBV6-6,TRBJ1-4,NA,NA,TGTGCCAGCAGTTACTCAGTGACTCTGACTAATGAAAAACTGTTTTTT,CASSYSVTLTNEKLFF
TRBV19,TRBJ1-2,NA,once,TGTGCCAGTAGTATTCGGTCCGGGTCAGCTCTTACCGGCTACACCTTC,CASSIRSGSALTGYTF
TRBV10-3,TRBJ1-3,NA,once,TGTGCCATCAGTGATACAGGGCCCATATATTTT,CAISDTGPIYF
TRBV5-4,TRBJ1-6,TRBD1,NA,TGTGCCAGCAGCTTGACAGGGGGCAGTTCACCCCTCCACTTT,CASSLTGGSSPLHF
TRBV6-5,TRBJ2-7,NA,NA,TGTGCCAGCAGTCCAAACCACGAGCAGTACTTC,CASSPNHEQYF
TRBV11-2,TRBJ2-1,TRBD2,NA,TGTGCCAGCAGCTTAACTAGCGGGAGCTACAATGAGCAGTTCTTC,CASSLTSGSYNEQFF
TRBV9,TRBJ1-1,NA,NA,TGTGCCAGCAGCGTAACATCAATGAACACTGAAGCTTTCTTT,CASSVTSMNTEAFF
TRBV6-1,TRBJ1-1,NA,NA,TGTGCCAGCAGGGGGGATTGGGACACTGAAGCTTTCTTT,CASRGDWDTEAFF
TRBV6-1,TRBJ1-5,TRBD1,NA,TGTGCCAGCAGAGCGACAGGGGCGCTCAATCAGCCCCAGCATTTT,CASRATGALNQPQHF
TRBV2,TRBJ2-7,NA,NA,TGTGCCAGCAGTCAGCAGAACTCCTACGAGCAGTACTTC,CASSQQNSYEQYF
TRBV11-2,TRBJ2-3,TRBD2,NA,TGTGCCAGCAGCTTAGAGGGTCGGTGGGTAGCGGGCGACACAGATACGCAGTATTTT,CASSLEGRWVAGDTDTQYF
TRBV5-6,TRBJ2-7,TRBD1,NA,TGTGCCAGCAGCTGGGCCAGGGGGTCCAGGAGCGAGCAGTACTTC,CASSWARGSRSEQYF
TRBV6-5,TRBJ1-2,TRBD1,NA,TGTGCCAGCAAGTTGGCAGGGGGCTATGGCTACACCTTC,CASKLAGGYGYTF
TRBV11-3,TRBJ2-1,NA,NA,TGTGCCAGCAGCTCCCGGCTTTACAATGAGCAGTTCTTC,CASSSRLYNEQFF
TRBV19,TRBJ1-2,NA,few,TGTGCCAGTAGTATGATCTGGGAAGGCTACACCTTC,CASSMIWEGYTF
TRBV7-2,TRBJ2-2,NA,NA,TGTGCCAGCAGCGCAAGACTGAACACCGGGGAGCTGTTTTTT,CASSARLNTGELFF
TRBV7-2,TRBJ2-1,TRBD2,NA,TGTGCCAGCAGTCGGACTAGCGGGTCGTCCAATGAGCAGTTCTTC,CASSRTSGSSNEQFF
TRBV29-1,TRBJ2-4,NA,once,TGCAGCGTTGGGTCTAGCGCTGAAAACATTCAGTACTTC,CSVGSSAENIQYF
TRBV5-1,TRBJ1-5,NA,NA,TGCGCCAGCAGCTTGGCCGGGGTACAGGGAGGGAATCAGCCCCAGCATTTT,CASSLAGVQGGNQPQHF
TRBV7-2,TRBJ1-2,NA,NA,TGTGCCAGCAGCCAAAGGACAGCGTCTAACTATGGCTACACCTTC,CASSQRTASNYGYTF
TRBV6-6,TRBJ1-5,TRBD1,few,TGTGCCAGCAGTTACGGTGGGACAGGCGGGGATCAGCCCCAGCATTTT,CASSYGGTGGDQPQHF
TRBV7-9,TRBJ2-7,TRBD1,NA,TGTGCCAGCAGCTTAGCAGGGGGCACCTCTCTCTACGAGCAGTACTTC,CASSLAGGTSLYEQYF
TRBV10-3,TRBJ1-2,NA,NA,TGTGCCATCAGTGAGTCTTCAGGGGTACGAGGCTACACCTTC,CAISESSGVRGYTF
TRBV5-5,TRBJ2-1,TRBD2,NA,TGTGCCAGCAGCGCCTTAGCGGGGTTTTCCTACAATGAGCAGTTCTTC,CASSALAGFSYNEQFF
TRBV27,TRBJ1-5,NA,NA,TGTGCCAGCAGTTTGATTAGCAATCAGCCCCAGCATTTT,CASSLISNQPQHF
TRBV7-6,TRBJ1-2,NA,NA,TGTGCCAGCAGCTTAGAAGGGGGGCCGAGCTATGGCTACACCTTC,CASSLEGGPSYGYTF
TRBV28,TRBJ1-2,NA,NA,TGTGCCAGCAGAGACGACCCCTATGGCTACACCTTC,CASRDDPYGYTF
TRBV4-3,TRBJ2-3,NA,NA,TGCGCCAGCAGCCAAGTCGGAGGCAGGGCGCAGTATTTT,CASSQVGGRAQYF
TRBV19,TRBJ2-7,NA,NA,TGTGCCAGTACCCATCCCGGCTCCTACGAGCAGTACTTC,CASTHPGSYEQYF
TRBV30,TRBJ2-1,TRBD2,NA,TGTGCCTGGAGTCCAACACGCGGACTAGCGGGGACCTACAATGAGCAGTTCTTC,CAWSPTRGLAGTYNEQFF
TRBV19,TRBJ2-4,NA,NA,TGTGCCAGTAGCTCCGGACAGCCTTCCCCCAAAAACATTCAGTACTTC,CASSSGQPSPKNIQYF
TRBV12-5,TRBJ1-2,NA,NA,TGTGCTGGGAGGAGGATAGGGGGCTATGGCTACACCTTC,CAGRRIGGYGYTF
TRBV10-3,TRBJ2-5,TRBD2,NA,TGTGCCATCGCCCGGGGGGTCCAAGAGACCCAGTACTTC,CAIARGVQETQYF
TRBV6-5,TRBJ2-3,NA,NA,TGTGCCAGCAGTTCCGACGACTTAACTAGCACAGATACGCAGTATTTT,CASSSDDLTSTDTQYF
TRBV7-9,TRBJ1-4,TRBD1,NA,TGTGCCAGCAGCTTGGACAGGGGGCGCAATGAAAAACTGTTTTTT,CASSLDRGRNEKLFF